The clone carrying this TCR beta chain occurred many times. This record belongs to a study of neurological immune-mediated disorders. V dropped 0 bases and J dropped 9 bases, with 13 bases sitting between them. The length of the CDR3 is 14 residues. Per germline, CDR1 SGHRS and CDR2 YFSETQ. TCRdb itself ran the 5' RACE reads through MiXCR, one entry per CDR3 protein. The data contain roughly 21,000 distinct CDR3 sequences, over 12% of them singletons. Unsorted libraries were generated from 2 million PBMCs. These cells had been stored in RNAlater at -80 C. Sequencing input: PBMCs. V and J are TRBV5-1 and TRBJ2-1, with a possible D match to TRBD1 (5 bases). The clonotype was recovered from a female donor with HTLV-1-associated myelopathy (HAM/TSP). Here the CDR3 DNA reads TGCGCCAGCAGCTTGGGACAGCTGGGGTTTGAGCAGTTCTTC. This gives the protein CASSLGQLGFEQFF.